The 17 T cell receptor beta chains given below trace back to one sample, sequenced in a study of T cells after yellow fever vaccination. MiXCR, run by TCRdb on the 5' RACE reads, gives a single entry per CDR3 protein. The sample gives 250,000 to 400,000 distinct CDR3 sequences, over 3.5% of which show up once; just under 20% is in the top ten. The material was PBMCs, obtained 15 days after the yellow fever booster vaccination. All receptors derive from a man aged 18 to 30 who received the YFV17D yellow fever vaccine.

This clonotype was seen at least ten times. The chain carries TRBV29-1 and TRBJ2-1; D might be TRBD1 or TRBD2, each matching 5 bases. Per the germline V gene, CDR1 is SQVTM and CDR2 is ANQGSEA. The V gene lost 1 base and the J gene lost 0 bases, with 16 bases spanning the gap. The CDR3 runs 17 residues. The CDR3 loop is CSVEGYLARGSYNEQFF. The DNA for the CDR3 is TGCAGCGTTGAAGGCTATCTCGCGAGGGGCTCCTACAATGAGCAGTTCTTC.

This clonotype was counted at least ten times. The CDR3 nucleotides are TGTGCCAGCAGCTTCGCGTCCGGGACACTCAATGAGCAGTTCTTC. This encodes CASSFASGTLNEQFF. The chain links TRBV7-2 to TRBJ2-1; D is possibly TRBD1 (6 bases). This CDR3 is 15 amino acids long. Deletions cut 3 bases from V and 6 bases from J, with 15 bases between. The V gene's germline CDR1 is SGHTA and CDR2 FQGNSA.

J is TRBJ2-6 and V is TRBV5-1; D is unresolved. CDR1 is SGHRS, CDR2 YFSETQ, per germline. The V and J ends lost 2 bases and 0 bases respectively, with 9 bases between them. The CDR3 extends over 16 amino acids. This CDR3 is CASSLIPDSGANVLTF. The DNA of the CDR3 is TGCGCCAGCAGCTTAATCCCAGACTCTGGGGCCAACGTCCTGACTTTC.

This clonotype was seen ten or more times. This chain links TRBV5-1 with TRBJ1-2; D is undetermined. CDR3 length: 14 residues. V lost 0 bases to trimming and J lost 3 bases, with 9 bases between them. The germline gives CDR1 SGHRS, CDR2 YFSETQ. Here the CDR3 DNA reads TGCGCCAGCAGCTTGGACAACCCTGACTATGGCTACACCTTC. It encodes CASSLDNPDYGYTF.

This clonotype has at least ten counts. The J gene is TRBJ1-2, the V gene TRBV5-1, with 7 nucleotides matching TRBD1. With V trimmed by 4 bases and J by 8 bases, 8 bases remained unmatched. Germline CDR1 and CDR2: SGHRS and YFSETQ. This CDR3 is 13 amino acids long. The CDR3 sequence: CASSPDRDQGYTF. CDR3 DNA: TGCGCCAGCAGCCCCGACAGGGATCAAGGCTACACCTTC.

The sample holds many counts of this clonotype. The chain joins TRBV20-1 to TRBJ2-4; D perhaps matches TRBD1 (6 bases). The CDR3 sequence is 14 residues long. Per the germline V gene, CDR1 is DFQATT and CDR2 is SNEGSKA (reference sequence). V lost 0 bases to trimming and J lost 4 bases, with 10 bases between them. CDR3 sequence: CSAREPGQKNIQYF. CDR3 DNA sequence: TGCAGTGCTAGAGAACCAGGACAGAAAAACATTCAGTACTTC.

CDR3 DNA: TGCGCCAGCAGCACACCACCGGGACAGGGAAGGGGTTGGCAAGAGACCCAGTACTTC. Protein product: CASSTPPGQGRGWQETQYF. This chain links TRBV5-1 with TRBJ2-5, with TRBD1 matching 9 bases. Trimming removed 4 bases from V and 2 bases from J; junction bases left unmatched: 18. CDR1 SGHRS and CDR2 YFSETQ come from the germline V gene. This CDR3 has 19 residues.

This clonotype was seen more than once but under ten times. The genes are TRBV7-9 and TRBJ2-7, with 8 bases aligning to TRBD2. The CDR3 loop spans 15 amino acids. V lost 5 bases and J lost 1; bases outside the gene matches: 7. From germline, CDR1 is SEHNR and CDR2 FQNEAQ (reference sequence). CDR3 sequence reads: CASSPLGGASYEQYF. The CDR3 DNA sequence: TGTGCCAGCAGCCCCCTCGGGGGGGCATCCTACGAGCAGTACTTC.

This chain uses TRBV12-3 or TRBV12-4 with TRBJ2-2; weak D call: TRBD1 (6 bases). CDR3 length: 16 residues. The ends were cut back, 3 bases at V and 7 bases at J, with 18 bases in the middle. The CDR3 coding sequence is TGTGCCAGCAGTTTTGGTGGGGGCGCGAGTGTCGGGGAGCTGTTTTTT. This codes for CASSFGGGASVGELFF.

This clonotype was recorded a few times. This chain uses TRBV7-8 with TRBJ2-3; 15 bases match TRBD2. V shed 5 bases and J 6 bases; nucleotides not matched to a gene: 6. The CDR3 runs 16 residues. Per the germline V gene, CDR1 is SGHVS and CDR2 is FQNEAQ. CDR3 sequence: CASSRTSGGAMDTQYF. Written as DNA, the CDR3 is TGTGCCAGCAGCAGGACTAGCGGGGGGGCCATGGATACGCAGTATTTT.

The genes are TRBV7-8 and TRBJ2-5; TRBD2 matches at 8 bases. Trimming at V came to 4 bases and at J to 1 base, leaving 5 bases not matched to a gene. The CDR3 is 15 residues long. Germline CDR1 and CDR2: SGHVS and FQNEAQ. The CDR3 is CASSSPGGIQETQYF. The CDR3 DNA is TGTGCCAGCAGCTCACCGGGGGGGATCCAAGAGACCCAGTACTTC.

This clonotype occurred many times. The chain carries TRBV12-3 or TRBV12-4 and TRBJ1-6; a weak D match, TRBD1 (5 bases). This CDR3 spans 13 amino acids. The V end was cut by 5 bases, the J end by 12 bases, with 14 bases between. This CDR3 is CASSQRQPEPLHF. CDR3 sequence (DNA): TGTGCCAGCAGTCAACGACAGCCTGAACCCCTCCACTTT.

This clonotype occurred many times. This chain joins TRBV12-3 or TRBV12-4 and TRBJ2-7; TRBD2 agrees at 7 bases. The V and J ends lost 4 bases and 6 bases, in that order; junction bases with no gene match: 9. This CDR3 is 14 amino acids long. This CDR3 is CASSSRSGEVEQYF. The CDR3 DNA reads as TGTGCCAGCAGTTCACGGAGCGGGGAAGTCGAGCAGTACTTC.

This clonotype appeared many times. The rearrangement links TRBV20-1 to TRBJ2-3; D perhaps matches TRBD1 (5 bases). The germline CDR1 and CDR2 sequences are DFQATT and SNEGSKA (reference sequence). The CDR3 contains 14 residues. V lost 6 bases and J lost 9, with 22 bases in between. The CDR3 coding sequence is TGCAGTGCCCTGGGGCCTAACCAACGCGGCACGCAGTATTTT. It translates to CSALGPNQRGTQYF.

This chain links TRBV7-9 with TRBJ2-1; the D is unclear. Germline V gene sequence: CDR1 SEHNR, CDR2 FQNEAQ (reference sequence). V lost 2 bases and J 6 bases, leaving 8 bases between the germline ends. The CDR3 extends over 13 amino acids. The CDR3 DNA reads TGTGCCAGCAGCTTAAGGCAGCCCAATGAGCAGTTCTTC. It specifies CASSLRQPNEQFF.

This clonotype has ten or more counts. The chain employs TRBV15 and TRBJ2-7; 12 bases are a match to TRBD1. Trimming cost V 0 bases and J 6 bases; bases outside gene matches: 6. The CDR3 covers 16 residues. Germline assignment: CDR1 LNHNV and CDR2 YYDKDF (reference sequence). CDR3 sequence: CATSRDLGTGGVEQYF. CDR3 sequence (DNA): TGTGCCACCAGCAGAGATCTCGGGACAGGGGGCGTCGAGCAGTACTTC.

There are many counts of this clonotype. The chain carries TRBV7-9 and TRBJ2-3; a weak D match, TRBD2 (6 bases). CDR1 SEHNR and CDR2 FQNEAQ come from the germline V gene (reference sequence). The CDR3 has 14 amino acids. V lost 8 bases and J 4 bases, leaving 16 bases between the germline ends. The CDR3 loop reads CASLTSSVADTQYF. The CDR3 coding sequence is TGTGCCAGCCTAACTAGCAGTGTTGCAGATACGCAGTATTTT.